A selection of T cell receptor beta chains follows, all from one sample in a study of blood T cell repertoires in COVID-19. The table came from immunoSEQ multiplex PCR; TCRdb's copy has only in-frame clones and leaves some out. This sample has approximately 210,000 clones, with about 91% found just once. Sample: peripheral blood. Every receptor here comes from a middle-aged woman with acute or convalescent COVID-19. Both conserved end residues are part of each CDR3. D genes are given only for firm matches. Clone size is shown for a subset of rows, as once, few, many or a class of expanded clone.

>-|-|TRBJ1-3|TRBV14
TGTGCCAGCAGCCAAGTAAGGGGTTCAGGAAACACCATATATTTT
CASSQVRGSGNTIYF
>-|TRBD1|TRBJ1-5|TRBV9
TGTGCCAGCAGTCAAGGGGGCTCCAATCAGCCCCAGCATTTT
CASSQGGSNQPQHF
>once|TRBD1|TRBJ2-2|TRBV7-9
TGTGCCAGCAGTAGGGGACAGCTATTGCCCGGGGAGCTGTTTTTT
CASSRGQLLPGELFF
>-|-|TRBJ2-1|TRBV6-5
TGTGCCAGCAGTTACTCGAGTAGTTCATACAATGAGCAGTTCTTC
CASSYSSSSYNEQFF
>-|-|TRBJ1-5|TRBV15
TGTGCCACCAGTCGGACAAGCAATCAGCCCCAGCATTTT
CATSRTSNQPQHF
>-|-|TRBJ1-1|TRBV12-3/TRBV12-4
TGTGCCAGCAGTTTAGTAGGGGGTCAGGCTTTCTTT
CASSLVGGQAFF
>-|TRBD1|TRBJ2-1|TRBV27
TGTGCCAGCAGTCCTGGGACAGGGGGCTACAATGAGCAGTTCTTC
CASSPGTGGYNEQFF
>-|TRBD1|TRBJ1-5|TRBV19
TGTGCCAGTAGTATATGGTTTGGGGGGACAGGGAGCAATCAGCCCCAGCATTTT
CASSIWFGGTGSNQPQHF
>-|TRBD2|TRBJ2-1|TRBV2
TGTGCCAGCAGTCAACTAGCGGGGGGGTTCGATGAGCAGTTCTTC
CASSQLAGGFDEQFF
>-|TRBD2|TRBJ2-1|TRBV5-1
TGCGCCAGCAGCTTGGCCCCGCGGGGGGGCTCTGAGCAGTTCTTC
CASSLAPRGGSEQFF
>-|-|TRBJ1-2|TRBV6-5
TGTGCCAGCAGTTACTCCGGGACTTGGAGCTACACCTTC
CASSYSGTWSYTF
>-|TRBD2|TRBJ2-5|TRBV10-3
TGTGCCGCCCGGGGGGGGATGGGGGAAGAGACCCAGTACTTC
CAARGGMGEETQYF
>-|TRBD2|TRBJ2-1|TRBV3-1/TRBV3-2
TGTGCCAGCAGCCAAGTCACGGGACTAGCATTAAATGAGCAGTTCTTC
CASSQVTGLALNEQFF
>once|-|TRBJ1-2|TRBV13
TGTGCCAGCAGCCCCTCTACGAGCGGCTACACCTTC
CASSPSTSGYTF
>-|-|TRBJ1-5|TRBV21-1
TGTGCCAACACTACCCTAAATAATCAGCCCCAGCATTTT
CANTTLNNQPQHF
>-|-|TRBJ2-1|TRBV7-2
TGTGCCAGCAGCTCCCAGGTGGGCACTAGCCGGCTCAATGAGCAGTTCTTC
CASSSQVGTSRLNEQFF
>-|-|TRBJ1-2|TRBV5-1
TGCGCCAGCAGCCAAACGACAGCCCCGAACCTTGATGGCTACACCTTC
CASSQTTAPNLDGYTF
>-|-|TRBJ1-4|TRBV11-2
TGTGCCAGCAGCTTAGGCCACAGGGCTGCTCGTGAAAAACTGTTTTTT
CASSLGHRAAREKLFF
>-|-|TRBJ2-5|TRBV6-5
TGTGCCAGCAGTCTAGCGATCCGAGAGACCCAGTACTTC
CASSLAIRETQYF
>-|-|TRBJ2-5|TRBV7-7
TGTGCCAGCAGCTCGAACAGACAAGAGACCCAGTACTTC
CASSSNRQETQYF
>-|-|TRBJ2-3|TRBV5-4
TGTGCCAGCACCCCAGCCGGGAGCGTGCCAGATACGCAGTATTTT
CASTPAGSVPDTQYF
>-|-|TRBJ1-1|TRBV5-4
TGTGCCAGCAGCTTGGACCCCCAGGGGCGGAACACTGAAGCTTTCTTT
CASSLDPQGRNTEAFF
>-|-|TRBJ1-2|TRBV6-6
TGTGCCAGCATGTGGAGTAGCAATGGCTACACCTTC
CASMWSSNGYTF
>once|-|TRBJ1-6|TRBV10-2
TGCGCCAGCACTCCCGGTCCCCATAATTCACCCCTCCACTTT
CASTPGPHNSPLHF
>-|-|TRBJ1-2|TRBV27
TGTGCCAGCAGTTTGGAGGTCTCGGGGGGAAGTGGCTACACCTTC
CASSLEVSGGSGYTF
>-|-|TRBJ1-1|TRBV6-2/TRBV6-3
TGTGCCAGCAGTGGTCCCGGAGTGAACACTGAAGCTTTCTTT
CASSGPGVNTEAFF
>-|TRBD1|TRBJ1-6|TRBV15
TGTGCCACCAGCAGAGATTTAGCGGGACAGGGGGCTCGGGATTCACCCCTCCACTTT
CATSRDLAGQGARDSPLHF
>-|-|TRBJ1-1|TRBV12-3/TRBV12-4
TGTGCCAGCAGGTCGATAGATCGTACTGAAGCTTTCTTT
CASRSIDRTEAFF
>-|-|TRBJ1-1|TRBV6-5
TGTGCCAGCAGTTACTCGAGAGGCCAAAACACTGAAGCTTTCTTT
CASSYSRGQNTEAFF
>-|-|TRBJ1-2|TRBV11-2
TGTGCCAGCAGCCATCAGGACACCATCAACTATGGCTACACCTTC
CASSHQDTINYGYTF
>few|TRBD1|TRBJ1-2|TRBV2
TGTGCCAGCAGGGACAGGGTGGGCTATGGCTACACCTTC
CASRDRVGYGYTF
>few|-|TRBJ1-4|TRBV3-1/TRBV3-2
TGTGCCAGCAGCCAAGATAAATCGGGGGTCGGCTATATCTGGGGTAATGAAAAACTGTTTTTT
CASSQDKSGVGYIWGNEKLFF
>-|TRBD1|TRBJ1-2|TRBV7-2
TGTGCCAGCAGCTTGAGACAGGGCCTTACCTATGGCTACACCTTC
CASSLRQGLTYGYTF
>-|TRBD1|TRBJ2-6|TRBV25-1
TGTGCCAGCAGTGAAAGAGGGGGCGCTGGGGCCAACGTCCTGACTTTC
CASSERGGAGANVLTF
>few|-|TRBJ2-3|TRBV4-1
TGCGCCAGCAGCCAACGACTCCAAACCTCCACAGATACGCAGTATTTT
CASSQRLQTSTDTQYF
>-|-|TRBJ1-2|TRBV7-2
TGTGCCAGCAGCCCGCCGGACAGAGTATATGGCTACACCTTC
CASSPPDRVYGYTF
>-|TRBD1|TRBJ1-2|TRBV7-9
TGTGCCAGCAGCGTAACAGGGGGGACTAACTATGGCTACACCTTC
CASSVTGGTNYGYTF
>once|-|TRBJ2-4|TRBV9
TGTGCCAGCAGCACAGGGTTAATGGACATTCAGTACTTC
CASSTGLMDIQYF
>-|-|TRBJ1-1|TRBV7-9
TGTGCCAGCAGCTACAGGGTTGGTACTGAAGCTTTCTTT
CASSYRVGTEAFF
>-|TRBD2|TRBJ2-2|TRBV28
TGTGCCAGCAGTAACCGAGGCGGGACTAGTGCCACCGGGGAGCTGTTTTTT
CASSNRGGTSATGELFF
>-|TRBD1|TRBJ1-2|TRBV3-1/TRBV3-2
TGTGCCAGCAGCCAAGATGGGGCAGGGGGTTATGGCTACACCTTC
CASSQDGAGGYGYTF
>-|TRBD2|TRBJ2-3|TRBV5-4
TGTGCCAGCAGCCCCGGGGGGAACGTCATAGATACGCAGTATTTT
CASSPGGNVIDTQYF
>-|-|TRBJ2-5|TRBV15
TGTGCCACCAGCAGAGATCGGGCTAGCCGGCGCCAAGAGACCCAGTACTTC
CATSRDRASRRQETQYF
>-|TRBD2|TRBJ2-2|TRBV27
TGTGCCAGCAGTCCCCTTTTGGGCGGGGGGGAGAGGGCCGGGGAGCTGTTTTTT
CASSPLLGGGERAGELFF
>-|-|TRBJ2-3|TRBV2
TGTGCCAGCCAGGGCTCAATCACAGATACGCAGTATTTT
CASQGSITDTQYF
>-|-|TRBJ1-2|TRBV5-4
TGTGCCAGCAGCTTGTCCAGGGCCTCCTATGGCTACACCTTC
CASSLSRASYGYTF
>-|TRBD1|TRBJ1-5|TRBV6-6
TGTGCCAGCAGCGATCAGGGGGTGGCAAATCAGCCCCAGCATTTT
CASSDQGVANQPQHF
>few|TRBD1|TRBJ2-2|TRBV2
TGTGCCAGCAGTGGTACAGGGGGCTGGGACACCGGGGAGCTGTTTTTT
CASSGTGGWDTGELFF
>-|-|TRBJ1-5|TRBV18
TGTGCCAGCTCACCGTCCAACCAACGGGGGCAGCCCCAGCATTTT
CASSPSNQRGQPQHF
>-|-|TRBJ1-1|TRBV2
TGTGCCAGCAGGGAGGGCCTTGGAACCACTGAAGCTTTCTTT
CASREGLGTTEAFF
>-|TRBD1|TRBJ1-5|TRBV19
TGTGCCAGTAGTACAACAGGGGGGTATAGCAATCAGCCCCAGCATTTT
CASSTTGGYSNQPQHF
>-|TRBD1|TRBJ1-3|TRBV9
TGTGCCAGCAGCGTAGGGGACAGCGCTGGAAACACCATATATTTT
CASSVGDSAGNTIYF